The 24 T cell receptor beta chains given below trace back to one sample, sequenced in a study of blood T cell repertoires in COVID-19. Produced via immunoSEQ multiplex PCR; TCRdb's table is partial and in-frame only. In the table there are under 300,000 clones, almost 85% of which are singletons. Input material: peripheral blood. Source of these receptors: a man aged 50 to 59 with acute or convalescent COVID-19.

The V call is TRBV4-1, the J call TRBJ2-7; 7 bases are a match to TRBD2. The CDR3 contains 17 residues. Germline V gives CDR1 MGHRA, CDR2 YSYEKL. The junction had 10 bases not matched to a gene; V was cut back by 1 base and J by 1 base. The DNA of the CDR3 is TGCGCCAGCAGCCAAGCTCTGTCGCAAGCGGGATCCTACGAGCAGTACTTC. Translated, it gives CASSQALSQAGSYEQYF.

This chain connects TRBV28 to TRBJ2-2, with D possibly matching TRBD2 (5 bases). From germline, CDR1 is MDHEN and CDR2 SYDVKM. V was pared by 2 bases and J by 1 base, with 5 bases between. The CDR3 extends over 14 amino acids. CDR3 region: CASSLGLNTGELFF. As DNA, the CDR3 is TGTGCCAGCAGTTTAGGACTGAACACCGGGGAGCTGTTTTTT.

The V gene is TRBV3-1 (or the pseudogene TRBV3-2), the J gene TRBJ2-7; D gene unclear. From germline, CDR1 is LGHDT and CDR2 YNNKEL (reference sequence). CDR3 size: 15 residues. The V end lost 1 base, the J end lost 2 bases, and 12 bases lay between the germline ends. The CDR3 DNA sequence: TGTGCCAGCAGCCAAGCCCCGGGTTCAGCCTACGAGCAGTACTTC. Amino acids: CASSQAPGSAYEQYF.

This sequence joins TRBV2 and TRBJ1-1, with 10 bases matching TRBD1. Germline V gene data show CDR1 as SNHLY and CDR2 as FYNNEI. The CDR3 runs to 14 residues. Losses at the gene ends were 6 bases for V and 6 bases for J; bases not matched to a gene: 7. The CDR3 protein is CASRRDRGVAEAFF. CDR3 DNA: TGTGCCAGCAGAAGGGACAGGGGAGTTGCTGAAGCTTTCTTT. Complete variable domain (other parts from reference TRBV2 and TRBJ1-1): EPEVTQTPSHQVTQMGQEVILRCVPISNHLYFYWYRQILGQKVEFLVSFYNNEISEKSEIFDDQFSVERPDGSNFTLKIRSTKLEDSAMYFCASRRDRGVAEAFFGQGTRLTVV.

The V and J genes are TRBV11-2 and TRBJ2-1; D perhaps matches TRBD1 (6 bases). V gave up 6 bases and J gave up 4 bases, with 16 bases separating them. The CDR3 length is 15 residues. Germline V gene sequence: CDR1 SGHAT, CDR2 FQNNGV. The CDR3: CASRTSGTPYNEQFF. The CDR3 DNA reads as TGTGCCAGCAGAACGTCCGGGACACCTTACAATGAGCAGTTCTTC.

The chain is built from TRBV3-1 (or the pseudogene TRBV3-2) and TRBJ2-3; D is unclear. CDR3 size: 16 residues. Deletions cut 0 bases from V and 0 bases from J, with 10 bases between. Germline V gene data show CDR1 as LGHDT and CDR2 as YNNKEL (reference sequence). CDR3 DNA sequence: TGTGCCAGCAGCCAAGATGTCCGGGTGAGCACAGATACGCAGTATTTT. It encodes CASSQDVRVSTDTQYF.

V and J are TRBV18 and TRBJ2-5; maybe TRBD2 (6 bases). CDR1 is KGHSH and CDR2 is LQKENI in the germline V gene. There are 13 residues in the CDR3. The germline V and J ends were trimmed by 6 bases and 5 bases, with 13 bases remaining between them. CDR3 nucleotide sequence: TGTGCCAGCTCCCCCCCGGGGGTGGAGACCCAGTACTTC. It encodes CASSPPGVETQYF.

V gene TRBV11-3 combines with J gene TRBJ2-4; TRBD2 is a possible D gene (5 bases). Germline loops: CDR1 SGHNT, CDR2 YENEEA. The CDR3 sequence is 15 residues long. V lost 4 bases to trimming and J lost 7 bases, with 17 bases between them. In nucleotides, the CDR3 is TGTGCCAGCAGCTCGGGCCCAAGTAGAGGGAACATTCAGTACTTC. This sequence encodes CASSSGPSRGNIQYF.

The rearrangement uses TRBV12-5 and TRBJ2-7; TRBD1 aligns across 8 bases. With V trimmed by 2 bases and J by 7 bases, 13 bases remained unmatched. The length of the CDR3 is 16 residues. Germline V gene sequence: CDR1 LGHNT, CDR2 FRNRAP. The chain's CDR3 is CASGLPWGQVLGEQYF. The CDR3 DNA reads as TGTGCTAGTGGTTTGCCCTGGGGACAGGTCCTGGGTGAGCAGTACTTC.

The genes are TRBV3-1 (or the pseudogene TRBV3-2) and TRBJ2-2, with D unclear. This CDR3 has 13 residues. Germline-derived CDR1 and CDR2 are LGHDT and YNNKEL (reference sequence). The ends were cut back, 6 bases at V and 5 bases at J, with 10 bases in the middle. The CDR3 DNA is TGTGCCAGCAGACATGGGCAAACCGGGGAGCTGTTTTTT. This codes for CASRHGQTGELFF.

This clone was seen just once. CDR3 protein: CASRGEGYQPQHF. The CDR3 DNA reads as TGTGCCAGCAGAGGGGAAGGCTATCAGCCCCAGCATTTT. The chain employs TRBV27 and TRBJ1-5, with D tentatively TRBD1 (5 bases). Trimming removed 6 bases from V and 5 bases from J, with 11 bases in between. From germline, CDR1 is MNHEY and CDR2 SMNVEV (reference sequence). The CDR3 sequence is 13 residues long.

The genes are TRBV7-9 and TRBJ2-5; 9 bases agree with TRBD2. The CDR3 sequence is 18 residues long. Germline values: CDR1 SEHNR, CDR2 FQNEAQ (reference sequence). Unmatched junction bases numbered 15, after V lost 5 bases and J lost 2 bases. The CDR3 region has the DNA TGTGCCAGCAGCCCCAACCCAAGACTAGCGGCAAATCAAGAGACCCAGTACTTC. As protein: CASSPNPRLAANQETQYF.

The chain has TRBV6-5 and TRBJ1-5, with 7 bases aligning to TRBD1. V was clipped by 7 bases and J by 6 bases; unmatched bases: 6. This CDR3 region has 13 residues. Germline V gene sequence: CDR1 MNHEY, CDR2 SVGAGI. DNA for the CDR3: TGTGCCAGCAAGAGGGGGCTGAGTCAGCCCCAGCATTTT. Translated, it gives CASKRGLSQPQHF.

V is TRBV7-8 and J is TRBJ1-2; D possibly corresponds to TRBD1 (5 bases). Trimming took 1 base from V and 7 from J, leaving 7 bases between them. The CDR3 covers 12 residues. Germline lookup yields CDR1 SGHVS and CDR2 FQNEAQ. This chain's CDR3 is CASSLGGTGYTF. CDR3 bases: TGTGCCAGCAGCTTAGGCGGGACTGGCTACACCTTC. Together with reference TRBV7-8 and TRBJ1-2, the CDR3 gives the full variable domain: GAGVSQSPRYKVAKRGQDVALRCDPISGHVSLFWYQQALGQGPEFLTYFQNEAQLDKSGLPSDRFFAERPEGSVSTLKIQRTQQEDSAVYLCASSLGGTGYTFGSGTRLTVV.

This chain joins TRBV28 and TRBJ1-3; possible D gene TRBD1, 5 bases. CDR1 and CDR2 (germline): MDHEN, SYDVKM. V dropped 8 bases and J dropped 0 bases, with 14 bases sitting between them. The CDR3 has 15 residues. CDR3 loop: CASASVGGSGNTIYF. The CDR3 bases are TGTGCCAGCGCTTCTGTGGGGGGCTCTGGAAACACCATATATTTT.

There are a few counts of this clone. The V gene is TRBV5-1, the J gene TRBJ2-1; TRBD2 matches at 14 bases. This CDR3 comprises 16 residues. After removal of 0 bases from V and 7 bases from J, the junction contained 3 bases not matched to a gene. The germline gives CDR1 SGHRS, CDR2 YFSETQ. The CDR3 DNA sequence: TGCGCCAGCAGCTTGGTGGGACTAGCGGGAGATAATGAGCAGTTCTTC. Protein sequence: CASSLVGLAGDNEQFF.

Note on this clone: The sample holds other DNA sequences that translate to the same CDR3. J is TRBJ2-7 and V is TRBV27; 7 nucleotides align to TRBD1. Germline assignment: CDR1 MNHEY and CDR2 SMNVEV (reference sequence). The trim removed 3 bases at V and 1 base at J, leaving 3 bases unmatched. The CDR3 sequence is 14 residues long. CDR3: CASSFTGASYEQYF. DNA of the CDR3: TGTGCCAGCAGTTTTACAGGGGCATCCTACGAGCAGTACTTC.

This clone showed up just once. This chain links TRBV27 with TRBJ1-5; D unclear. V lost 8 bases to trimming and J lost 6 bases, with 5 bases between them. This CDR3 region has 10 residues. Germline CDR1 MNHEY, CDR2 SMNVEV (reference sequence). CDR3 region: CASGSQPQHF. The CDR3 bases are TGTGCCAGCGGGAGTCAGCCCCAGCATTTT.

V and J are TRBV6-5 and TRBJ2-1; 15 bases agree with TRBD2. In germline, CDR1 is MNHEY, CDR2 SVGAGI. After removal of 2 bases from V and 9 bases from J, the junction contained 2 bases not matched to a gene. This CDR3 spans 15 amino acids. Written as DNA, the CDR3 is TGTGCCAGCAGTTACGGACTAGCGGGGGGGCGTGAGCAGTTCTTC. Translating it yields CASSYGLAGGREQFF.

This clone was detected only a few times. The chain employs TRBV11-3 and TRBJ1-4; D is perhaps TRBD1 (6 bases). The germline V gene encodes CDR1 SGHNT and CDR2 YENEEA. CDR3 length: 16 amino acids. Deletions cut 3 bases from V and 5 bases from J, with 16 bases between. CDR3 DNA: TGTGCCAGCAGCTTCGGTGGAGACAGGTGGAATGAAAAACTGTTTTTT. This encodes CASSFGGDRWNEKLFF.

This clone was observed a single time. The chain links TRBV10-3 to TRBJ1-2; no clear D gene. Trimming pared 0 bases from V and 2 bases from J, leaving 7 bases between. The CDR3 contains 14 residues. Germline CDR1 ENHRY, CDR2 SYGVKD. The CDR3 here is CAISESGGNYGYTF. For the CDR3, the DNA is TGTGCCATCAGTGAGTCAGGCGGAAACTATGGCTACACCTTC.

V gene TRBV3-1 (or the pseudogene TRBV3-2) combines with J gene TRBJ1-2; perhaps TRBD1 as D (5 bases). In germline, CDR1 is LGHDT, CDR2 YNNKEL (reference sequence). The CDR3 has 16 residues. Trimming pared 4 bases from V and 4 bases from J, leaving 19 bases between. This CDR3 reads CASSRSGTQGPYGYTF. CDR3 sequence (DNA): TGTGCCAGCAGCCGTTCCGGGACTCAAGGCCCCTATGGCTACACCTTC.

CDR3 protein: CASSPGTSGYNEQFF. In DNA, the CDR3 is TGTGCCAGCAGTCCCGGGACTAGCGGCTACAATGAGCAGTTCTTC. The rearrangement joins TRBV7-8 to TRBJ2-1; TRBD2 agrees at 11 bases. Germline V gene data show CDR1 as SGHVS and CDR2 as FQNEAQ. J lost 3 bases, V lost 6 bases, and 4 bases had no gene match. There are 15 residues in the CDR3.

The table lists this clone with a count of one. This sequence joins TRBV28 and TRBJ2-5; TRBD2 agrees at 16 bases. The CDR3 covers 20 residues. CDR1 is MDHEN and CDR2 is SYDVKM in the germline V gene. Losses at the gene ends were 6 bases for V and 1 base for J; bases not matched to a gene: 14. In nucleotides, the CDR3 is TGTGCCAGCAGCCGACCTCTGGGACTAGCGGGAGGGATAGGCCAAGAGACCCAGTACTTC. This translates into CASSRPLGLAGGIGQETQYF.